The sequence of this T cell receptor (beta chain) was determined in a study of blood T cell repertoires in acute mononucleosis (dated by TCRdb to about 2020). Regarding the complete study: Convalescent samples were collected 5 to 8 months after the acute presentation, representing the memory response. The mean blood EBV load was around 4 log10 genome copies per million B cells in acute infection and under 3 at convalescence. Overall results and qualifications from the work: Although only 8% to 9% of unique acute clonotypes carried over into convalescence, these persisting clonotypes made up most of the response, and the remainder were seemingly replaced by new, diverse de novo clonotypes. For BRLF1 (YVL-BR), a dominant role in TCR repertoire selection was played by TCRalpha CDR3 motifs, whereas only a minimal role was played by TCRbeta. Because only a fraction of each donor's blood was analyzed, sampling error might partly explain the low overlap between acute and convalescent clonotypes. The cohort comprised only a few donors, so group averages rested on very few individuals.

Between the V and J ends, shortened by 7 bases and 8 bases respectively, the junction contains 30 bases. In the germline V gene, CDR1 corresponds to ENHRY and CDR2 to SYGVKD. Inclusive of the bounding cysteine and phenylalanine, the CDR3 is 18 residues long. Solely the CDR3 DNA is kept, with 54 bases framed from the first base. For TCR profiling, total RNA from at least 8,000 sorted tetramer+ CD8 T cells was reverse transcribed into cDNA. CDR3 regions were PCR-amplified with primers annealing to V and J regions, and unique molecular identifiers were added to track templates. The immunoSEQ platform, including its sequencing and error-correction standards, was used to profile TCRalpha and TCRbeta chains. In the paper's pipeline: Clonal copy numbers were corrected for sequencing and PCR errors, and CDR3s were defined per IMGT conventions. Analysis was restricted to productive rearrangements and was performed with immunoSEQ Analyzer versions 2.0 and 3.0, and gene-pairing frequencies were further processed in Microsoft Excel. Circos plots were used to visualize V-J pairings, and MEME plus a custom motifSearch program were used to find CDR3 motifs. The probability of generation of TCR sequences was calculated using the OLGA algorithm. Clonotypes seen at both visits were called persistent; those seen only acutely were nonpersistent; those seen only at convalescence were de novo. Any amino acid clonotype used by more than one donor was defined as a public TCR. The immuneACCESS repertoire file appears here via TCRdb, limited to in-frame rearrangements. These files lack a portion of the clones; in checked studies, under half of the deficit traces to unresolved V genes, and the cause of the others is not known. That table gives V, J and clone size, and the DNA gave D and trimming. The table for this sample lists about 1,500 clones; more than 20% of them were counted only once. The ten biggest clones cover around a third of the sample.

Points on this clone: No clone much larger than this one lies a single base away; base qualities are absent.

The sample's time point label is to be understood as: convalescence about 6 months (5-8 months) after acute presentation (visit 7). Over primary infection, the study followed CD8 T cell responses to two immunodominant EBV epitopes: BRLF1 109 (YVL-BR) and BMLF1 280 (GLC-BM). Primary EBV infection was taken to be indicated by a positive serum heterophile antibody test and EBV viral capsid antigen-specific IgM. Total CD8 T cells were first enriched from PBMCs by magnetic positive selection (MACS). A FACSAria III was used to sort live CD3+ CD8+ tetramer+ cells to over 90% purity. A PE-conjugated tetramer loaded with the BRLF1 109-117 peptide was used to sort the cells. After tetramer sorting, TCR repertoires of EBV epitope-specific CD8 T cells were deep-sequenced directly ex vivo at acute infection and at convalescence. The donors were a few individuals between roughly 18 and 29 years old who had clinical acute infectious mononucleosis and laboratory evidence of primary EBV infection. Heparinized peripheral blood was drawn at clinical presentation with mononucleosis symptoms and was drawn again about 6 months later. PBMCs were isolated by Ficoll-Paque density gradient centrifugation.

Source: EBV YVL epitope tetramer+ CD8+ T cells sorted from PBMCs, taken during convalescence from infectious mononucleosis. In light of the paper, this sample's cell subset or site label describes: CD8 T cells binding a tetramer with EBV BRLF1 109-117 peptide (YVL-BR). The sequence joins TRBV10-3 to TRBJ1-5; the D region possibly corresponds to TRBD1 (5 bases align). The receptor's source is a woman younger than 30 with infectious mononucleosis caused by EBV. Read as DNA, the sequence is TGTGCCATCACCCCTGAAAGTGGGATGCGGGGCTCGGAAAAGCCCCAGCATTTT. Translated, it gives CAITPESGMRGSEKPQHF.